A selection of T cell receptor beta chains follows, all from one sample in a study of vaccination effects on CD4 cells after COVID-19. Antigen specificity for these receptors is unknown. TCRdb's copy holds only in-frame clones and misses some; the assay was immunoSEQ multiplex PCR. The sample has roughly 65,000 clones; approximately 76% are singletons. The sample here was CD4+ T cells from PBMCs cultured with HCoV-NL63 spike peptides, taken before COVID-19 vaccination. The receptors stem from a human donor who received a COVID-19 vaccine. Each CDR3 is given without its conserved first and last residue. Fields, in order: J gene, V gene, D gene, CDR3 protein. A D gene is named only where the DNA matches it firmly.

j_call: TRBJ2-2; v_call: TRBV5-1; d_call: .; cdr3_aa: ASSYLLPHQGTGELF
j_call: TRBJ2-5; v_call: TRBV5-5; d_call: TRBD1; cdr3_aa: ASSPVPGQGETQY
j_call: TRBJ1-5; v_call: TRBV24-1; d_call: .; cdr3_aa: ATSDPRVSNQPQH
j_call: TRBJ2-3; v_call: TRBV2; d_call: .; cdr3_aa: ASSWTETTSTDTQY
j_call: TRBJ2-1; v_call: TRBV10-3; d_call: TRBD1; cdr3_aa: AIKGTGAPNEQF
j_call: TRBJ1-1; v_call: TRBV6-2/TRBV6-3; d_call: .; cdr3_aa: ASSYVQPNTEAF
j_call: TRBJ1-1; v_call: TRBV2; d_call: .; cdr3_aa: ASGRDGMNTEAF
j_call: TRBJ1-1; v_call: TRBV6-6; d_call: .; cdr3_aa: ASSQMAEAF
j_call: TRBJ2-5; v_call: TRBV7-2; d_call: TRBD2; cdr3_aa: ASSSAGLAGPQETQY
j_call: TRBJ2-3; v_call: TRBV4-1; d_call: .; cdr3_aa: ASSQGPPVMASSTDTQY
j_call: TRBJ1-4; v_call: TRBV7-2; d_call: TRBD1; cdr3_aa: ASSLGTGMTNEKLF
j_call: TRBJ1-3; v_call: TRBV9; d_call: .; cdr3_aa: ASSGGPGTGNTIY
j_call: TRBJ1-2; v_call: TRBV20-1; d_call: .; cdr3_aa: SASRGYGYT
j_call: TRBJ1-2; v_call: TRBV9; d_call: TRBD1; cdr3_aa: ASSGTGGNYGYT
j_call: TRBJ2-1; v_call: TRBV9; d_call: TRBD2; cdr3_aa: ASSATSGAYNEQF
j_call: TRBJ1-2; v_call: TRBV6-5; d_call: TRBD1; cdr3_aa: ASRDSLYGYT
j_call: TRBJ1-2; v_call: TRBV5-1; d_call: .; cdr3_aa: ASSLGQMNGYT
j_call: TRBJ2-5; v_call: TRBV3-1/TRBV3-2; d_call: .; cdr3_aa: ASSQDFTGETQY
j_call: TRBJ2-1; v_call: TRBV6-5; d_call: .; cdr3_aa: ASSYRTLSSYNEQF
j_call: TRBJ2-1; v_call: TRBV3-1/TRBV3-2; d_call: .; cdr3_aa: ASSRTPQTHNEQF
j_call: TRBJ2-4; v_call: TRBV6-7; d_call: .; cdr3_aa: ASPGHLNIQY
j_call: TRBJ2-3; v_call: TRBV4-1; d_call: TRBD2; cdr3_aa: ASSQTRLAGGTSTDTQY
j_call: TRBJ1-1; v_call: TRBV3-1/TRBV3-2; d_call: .; cdr3_aa: ASSQSGTMNTEAF
j_call: TRBJ1-5; v_call: TRBV6-1; d_call: .; cdr3_aa: ASSEDGYSNQPQH
j_call: TRBJ2-2; v_call: TRBV18; d_call: TRBD1; cdr3_aa: ASSLLGQGAIGTGELF
j_call: TRBJ2-2; v_call: TRBV11-3; d_call: .; cdr3_aa: ASSLAGDTGELF
j_call: TRBJ1-4; v_call: TRBV6-1; d_call: TRBD1; cdr3_aa: ASSESQGNEKLF
j_call: TRBJ2-5; v_call: TRBV10-2; d_call: TRBD2; cdr3_aa: ASRGLAGEETQY
j_call: TRBJ1-2; v_call: TRBV5-1; d_call: .; cdr3_aa: ASADSLNYGYT
j_call: TRBJ1-4; v_call: TRBV7-2; d_call: .; cdr3_aa: ASTPGPGRSEKLF
j_call: TRBJ2-3; v_call: TRBV2; d_call: TRBD2; cdr3_aa: ASRISGATDTQY
j_call: TRBJ1-1; v_call: TRBV6-5; d_call: .; cdr3_aa: ASPTGGIAF
j_call: TRBJ1-5; v_call: TRBV27; d_call: .; cdr3_aa: ASSFLGVGNQPQH
j_call: TRBJ2-5; v_call: TRBV7-2; d_call: TRBD2; cdr3_aa: ASSLASQRGAETQY
j_call: TRBJ1-3; v_call: TRBV6-2/TRBV6-3; d_call: TRBD1; cdr3_aa: ASSYTTGTGFDGNTIY
j_call: TRBJ1-4; v_call: TRBV14; d_call: TRBD1; cdr3_aa: ASSQQGASNEKLF
j_call: TRBJ1-2; v_call: TRBV6-5; d_call: TRBD1; cdr3_aa: ASGGTGYGYT
j_call: TRBJ2-5; v_call: TRBV6-1; d_call: .; cdr3_aa: ASSENPEPGETQY
j_call: TRBJ2-5; v_call: TRBV3-1/TRBV3-2; d_call: TRBD2; cdr3_aa: ASSQDYPGGSDRPHKTQY
j_call: TRBJ2-5; v_call: TRBV12-3/TRBV12-4; d_call: .; cdr3_aa: ASSLGAQETQY
j_call: TRBJ2-2; v_call: TRBV14; d_call: .; cdr3_aa: ASSPPTGELF
j_call: TRBJ2-3; v_call: TRBV19; d_call: .; cdr3_aa: ASSIKLVGHSTDTQY
j_call: TRBJ2-1; v_call: TRBV6-2/TRBV6-3; d_call: TRBD2; cdr3_aa: ASSTQAGGGHNEQF
j_call: TRBJ2-1; v_call: TRBV30; d_call: TRBD1; cdr3_aa: AWSVRLEGAETNEQF
j_call: TRBJ1-2; v_call: TRBV6-2/TRBV6-3; d_call: .; cdr3_aa: ASSYTLRAHGYT
j_call: TRBJ2-5; v_call: TRBV7-2; d_call: .; cdr3_aa: ASSPSWGTETQY
j_call: TRBJ1-5; v_call: TRBV5-5; d_call: .; cdr3_aa: ASSPGGQYNQPQH
j_call: TRBJ2-5; v_call: TRBV6-5; d_call: .; cdr3_aa: ASRGTPTKTQY
j_call: TRBJ2-1; v_call: TRBV7-2; d_call: .; cdr3_aa: ASSIAETREQF
j_call: TRBJ2-3; v_call: TRBV24-1; d_call: TRBD2; cdr3_aa: ATSGRLAGGVDTQY
j_call: TRBJ1-1; v_call: TRBV11-3; d_call: .; cdr3_aa: ASSLGKNTEAF
j_call: TRBJ2-1; v_call: TRBV5-1; d_call: .; cdr3_aa: ASSLLAGIGYNEQF
j_call: TRBJ1-6; v_call: TRBV19; d_call: TRBD1; cdr3_aa: ASSTADRPSPLH
j_call: TRBJ2-5; v_call: TRBV7-3; d_call: .; cdr3_aa: ASSSAGLKQETQY
j_call: TRBJ2-2; v_call: TRBV5-6; d_call: TRBD1; cdr3_aa: ASSADRAPGELF
j_call: TRBJ1-2; v_call: TRBV5-6; d_call: .; cdr3_aa: ASSFRLEVRYGYT
j_call: TRBJ1-2; v_call: TRBV19; d_call: .; cdr3_aa: ASNRRADYGYT
j_call: TRBJ2-2; v_call: TRBV5-4; d_call: TRBD1; cdr3_aa: ASSWDRANTGELF
j_call: TRBJ1-1; v_call: TRBV6-4; d_call: .; cdr3_aa: ASSRNPLLNTEAF